This record covers a single T cell receptor beta chain. The antigen is undetermined. Compared with germline, one end of the junction differs, possibly owing to a read error. The CDR3 is 14 residues long. Germline V gene lookup returns CDR1 SGHRS and CDR2 YFSETQ. These data are taken from a study of OX40 agonist ivuxolimab in advanced cancers. Study-level background: Patients were dosed intravenously with ivuxolimab at 0.01 to 10 mg/kg every 2 weeks. Two patients with cutaneous melanoma and one with hepatocellular carcinoma, three in total, showed partial responses. Study-wide results and limits: Certain nonresponding patients likewise had low normalized T-cell clonal expansion.

Clones were read by immunoSEQ multiplex PCR, and TCRdb kept only the in-frame ones, dropping some. The sample records 71,000 or so clones, around 83% being singletons. Researchers took blood at baseline, on cycle 4 day 1, and on cycle 7 day 1. The source is an adult with an advanced solid tumor such as melanoma, head and neck, liver or kidney cancer. The sequenced sample was CD4+ or CD8+ T cells sorted from blood, obtained in a trial of the OX40 agonist ivuxolimab. V gene TRBV5-1 combines with J gene TRBJ2-5; D is possibly TRBD1 (5 bases). CDR3 nucleotides: TGCGCCAGCAGCTTGGAACAGGCCCAAGGGACCCAGTACTTC. Its translation: CASSLEQAQGTQYF.